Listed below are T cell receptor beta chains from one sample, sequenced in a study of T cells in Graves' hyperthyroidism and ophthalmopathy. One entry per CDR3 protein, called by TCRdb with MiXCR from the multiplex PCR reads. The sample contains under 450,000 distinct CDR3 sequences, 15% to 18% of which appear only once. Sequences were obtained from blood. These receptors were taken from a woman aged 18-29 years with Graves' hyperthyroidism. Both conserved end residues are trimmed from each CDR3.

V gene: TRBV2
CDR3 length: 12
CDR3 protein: ASRDRDRWSGYT

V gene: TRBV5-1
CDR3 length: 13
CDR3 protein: ASSGTGPHSYGYT

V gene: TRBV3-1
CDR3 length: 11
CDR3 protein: ASSLGLANEQY

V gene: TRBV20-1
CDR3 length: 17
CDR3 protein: SARDGGLARGAGTDTQY

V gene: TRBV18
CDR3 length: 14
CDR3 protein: ASSQRRARVGETQY

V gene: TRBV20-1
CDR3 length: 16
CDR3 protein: SAIRSVGTKRSYNEQF

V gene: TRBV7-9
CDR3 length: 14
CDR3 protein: ASRYPSGTGTDTQY

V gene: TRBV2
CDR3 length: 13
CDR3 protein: ASSVAGGGTGELF

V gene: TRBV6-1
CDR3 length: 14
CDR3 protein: ASRRAGQGATQPQH

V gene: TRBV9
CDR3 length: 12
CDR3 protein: ASSRQEGTYEQY

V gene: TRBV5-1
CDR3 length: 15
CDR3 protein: ASSWGRAGTGTDTQY

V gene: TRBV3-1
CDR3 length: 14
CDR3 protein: ASSPSWVSGANVMT

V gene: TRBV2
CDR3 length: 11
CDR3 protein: ASSVKSTGELF

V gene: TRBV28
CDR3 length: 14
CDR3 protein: ASSSPKNPRTYEQY

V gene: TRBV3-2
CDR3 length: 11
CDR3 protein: ASRQRENYGYT

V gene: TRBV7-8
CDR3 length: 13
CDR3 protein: ASSLAGGNWGEQY

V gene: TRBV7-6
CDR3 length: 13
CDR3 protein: ASSSTGGAGDTQY

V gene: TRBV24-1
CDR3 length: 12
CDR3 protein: ATSDKGGDYGYT

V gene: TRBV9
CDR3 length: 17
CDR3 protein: ASSALTGLAGASTDTQY

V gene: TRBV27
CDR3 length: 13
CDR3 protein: ASSSGGADGNTIY

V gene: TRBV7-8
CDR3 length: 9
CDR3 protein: ATQEDYGYT

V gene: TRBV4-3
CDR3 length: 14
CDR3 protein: ASSQDRAGGTDTQY

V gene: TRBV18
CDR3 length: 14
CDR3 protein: ASSPTVPLSGNTIY

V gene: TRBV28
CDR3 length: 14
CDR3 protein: ASSPLRTEVNTEAF

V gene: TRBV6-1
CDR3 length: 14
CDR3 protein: ASSRSMGQGNQPQH

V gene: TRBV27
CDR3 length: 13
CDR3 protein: ASSLRDPGNYGYT

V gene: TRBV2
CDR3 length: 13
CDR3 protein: ASSVNRVGTDTQY

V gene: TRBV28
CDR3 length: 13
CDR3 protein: ASSLYDRGTDTQY

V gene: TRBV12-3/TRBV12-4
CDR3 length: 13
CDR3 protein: ASSLVDRRSYEQY

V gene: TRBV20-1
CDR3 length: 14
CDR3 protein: SARDLQREGVNEQF